This T cell receptor (beta chain) was retrieved from a study of blood T cell repertoires in COVID-19. Study context: Donors in the United States, Italy and Spain gave samples during acute or convalescent COVID-19. The cDNA or gDNA used as material had been derived from T cells, B-cell-depleted T cells, or PBMCs.

Germline CDR1 and CDR2: SGDLS and YYNGEE. V lost 1 base and J lost 0; bases outside the gene matches: 6. The CDR3 covers 18 residues. Original methodology: Using reference gene primer amplification, nucleated cell counts were estimated. TCRdb's copy holds only in-frame clones and misses some; the assay was immunoSEQ multiplex PCR. V and J calls and clone size are those listed in that table; D and trimming were worked out from the DNA. This table has tens of thousands of clones, around 90% appearing once. Sequenced material: peripheral blood. The chain uses TRBV9 and TRBJ2-1, with 11 positions matching TRBD2. The receptor was derived from a woman aged 80 or over with active or convalescent COVID-19. For the CDR3, the DNA is TGTGCCAGCAGCGTAACCCTTACTAGCGGGAGCTCCTACAATGAGCAGTTCTTC. Its protein product is CASSVTLTSGSSYNEQFF.